The entry below describes one TCR beta chain. Trimming removed 1 base from V and 7 bases from J, with 10 bases in between. The CDR3 contains 13 residues. The germline V gene has CDR1 LGHDT and CDR2 YNNKEL (reference sequence). This sample stems from a study of blood T cell repertoires in COVID-19. The overall study: T cells, B-cell-depleted T cells, or PBMCs provided the cDNA or gDNA that served as material.

TCRdb's table, derived via immunoSEQ multiplex PCR, lists solely in-frame clones and lacks some. The sample has under 110,000 clones; about 85% are singletons. The sample was peripheral blood. The chain employs TRBV3-1 (or the pseudogene TRBV3-2) and TRBJ1-2; maybe TRBD1 (6 bases). This receptor was obtained from a woman in her sixties or seventies with active or convalescent COVID-19. The CDR3 protein is CASSQVLDSGYTF. CDR3 in DNA: TGTGCCAGCAGCCAAGTTTTGGACAGTGGCTACACCTTC.